The 8 T cell receptor beta chains below all came from one sample that was sequenced in a study of blood T cell repertoires in COVID-19. The protocol was immunoSEQ multiplex PCR, while the TCRdb copy is restricted to in-frame clones and leaves out a portion. The profile covers 150,000 to 200,000 clones, with 84% appearing a single time and more than 3% taken by the ten largest. Sample: PBMCs or T cells enriched from blood (not recorded which). These receptors were collected from a young woman who had been exposed to COVID-19.

The J gene is TRBJ2-7, the V gene TRBV11-2; 12 bases align to TRBD2. Germline values: CDR1 SGHAT, CDR2 FQNNGV. Trimming took 3 bases from V and 3 from J; bases not matched to a gene: 3. CDR3 size: 15 residues. The DNA of the CDR3 is TGTGCCAGCAGCTTCGGACTAGCGGGGTTCTACGAGCAGTACTTC. Encoded protein: CASSFGLAGFYEQYF.

This rearrangement joins TRBV19 to TRBJ1-5, with D possibly matching TRBD1 (5 bases). V was cut by 7 bases and J by 1 base, with 14 bases left in between. This CDR3 comprises 15 residues. CDR1 LNHDA and CDR2 SQIVND come from the germline V gene (reference sequence). For the CDR3, the DNA is TGTGCCAGTAATGGTGGGGCTGGGAGCAATCAGCCCCAGCATTTT. Residues: CASNGGAGSNQPQHF.

CDR3 residues: CASSPRVQQLHGYTF. In nucleotides, the CDR3 is TGTGCCAGCAGCCCGAGGGTCCAGCAGTTACATGGCTACACCTTC. The chain employs TRBV11-2 and TRBJ1-2; no reliable D call. Trimming shortened V by 5 bases and J by 6 bases, and 19 bases separated the two germline ends. Germline CDR1 is SGHAT and CDR2 is FQNNGV. This CDR3 has 15 amino acids.

This chain uses TRBV5-1 with TRBJ2-1; D is possibly TRBD2 (6 bases). CDR3 length: 15 amino acids. Germline assignment: CDR1 SGHRS and CDR2 YFSETQ. The V end was cut by 5 bases, the J end by 2 bases, with 14 bases between. The CDR3 DNA reads TGCGCCAGCAGGAACCCGGGAGCCACCTACAATGAGCAGTTCTTC. Amino acid sequence: CASRNPGATYNEQFF.

The V call is TRBV19, the J call TRBJ1-1, with D possibly TRBD1 on 6 matching bases. V dropped 4 bases and J dropped 4 bases, with 19 bases sitting between them. Looked up from germline, CDR1 is LNHDA and CDR2 is SQIVND (reference sequence). The CDR3 has 16 residues. The CDR3 region has the DNA TGTGCCAGTAGTAAGTTTGGGGGCCCAGGGTCCACTGAAGCTTTCTTT. Amino acid sequence: CASSKFGGPGSTEAFF.

In this sample, this clone turned up once. V is TRBV11-2 and J is TRBJ1-6; 7 bases are a match to TRBD1. The V gene's germline CDR1 is SGHAT and CDR2 FQNNGV. V dropped 4 bases and J dropped 7; count of bases not matched to a gene: 7. This CDR3 spans 15 amino acids. The CDR3 DNA reads TGTGCCAGCAGCTCGCACCTACAGGGGAATTCACCCCTCCACTTT. Amino acids: CASSSHLQGNSPLHF. Full variable domain (remainder filled in from reference TRBV11-2 and TRBJ1-6): EAGVAQSPRYKIIEKRQSVAFWCNPISGHATLYWYQQILGQGPKLLIQFQNNGVVDDSQLPKDRFSAERLKGVDSTLKIQPAKLEDSAVYLCASSSHLQGNSPLHFGNGTRLTVT.

The chain employs TRBV11-2 and TRBJ1-2; a possible D gene is TRBD1 (5 bases). Germline V lookup: CDR1 SGHAT, CDR2 FQNNGV. V was trimmed by 5 bases and J by 1 base, leaving 8 bases between them. The CDR3 loop spans 13 amino acids. The CDR3 sequence is CASSLTDNYGYTF. The CDR3 nucleotides are TGTGCCAGCAGCCTGACAGATAACTATGGCTACACCTTC.

The chain carries TRBV10-3 and TRBJ1-4, with D perhaps matching TRBD1 (5 bases). Per germline, CDR1 ENHRY and CDR2 SYGVKD. Trimming removed 5 bases at V and 8 bases at J, with 24 bases between. The length of the CDR3 is 17 residues. The CDR3, as DNA: TGTGCCATCAGTCCCGAAAGGGGTCAAGGGGCGGGGGAAAAACTGTTTTTT. Its protein product is CAISPERGQGAGEKLFF.